These 14 T cell receptor beta chains originate from one sample sequenced in a study of blood T cell repertoires in COVID-19. The method was immunoSEQ multiplex PCR; TCRdb's version includes in-frame clones alone and lacks a portion of them. The table includes approximately 440,000 clones, 87% detected once. Sequencing was performed on PBMCs or T cells enriched from blood (not recorded which). The receptors were sampled from a woman younger than 35 who had recovered from COVID-19.

The chain employs TRBV6-1 and TRBJ2-2; D perhaps matches TRBD1 (6 bases). Germline V gene sequence: CDR1 MNHNS, CDR2 SASEGT. Deletions cut 0 bases from V and 3 bases from J, with 14 bases between. This CDR3 has 17 residues. The CDR3 region is CASSEAGQFHDTGELFF. CDR3 DNA: TGTGCCAGCAGTGAAGCAGGACAGTTCCATGACACCGGGGAGCTGTTTTTT.

The gene calls are TRBV27 and TRBJ2-3, with TRBD2 matching over 8 bases. In germline, CDR1 is MNHEY, CDR2 SMNVEV (reference sequence). The CDR3 extends over 16 amino acids. V dropped 5 bases and J dropped 5; count of bases not matched to a gene: 12. The CDR3 DNA is TGTGCCAGCAGTCCCCTCGGGCGGGGGGCCTTAGATACGCAGTATTTT. This gives the protein CASSPLGRGALDTQYF.

This chain uses TRBV28 with TRBJ2-5, with 11 bases matching TRBD1. The V gene end was trimmed by 5 bases and the J gene end by 6 bases; junction bases not matched to a gene: 14. CDR1 and CDR2 from the germline V gene are MDHEN and SYDVKM. CDR3 length: 17 residues. CDR3: CASSQDPGTGGRKTQYF. CDR3 sequence (DNA): TGTGCCAGCAGTCAAGATCCCGGGACAGGGGGGCGGAAGACCCAGTACTTC. Variable domain in full (rest from reference TRBV28 and TRBJ2-5): DVKVTQSSRYLVKRTGEKVFLECVQDMDHENMFWYRQDPGLGLRLIYFSYDVKMKEKGDIPEGYSVSREKKERFSLILESASTNQTSMYLCASSQDPGTGGRKTQYFGPGTRLLVL.

The table lists this clone with a count of one. The J gene is TRBJ1-1, the V gene TRBV28; 8 bases map to TRBD1. This CDR3 comprises 15 residues. Trimming at V came to 4 bases and at J to 1 base, leaving 5 bases not matched to a gene. Germline V gene lookup returns CDR1 MDHEN and CDR2 SYDVKM. The CDR3 DNA reads as TGTGCCAGCAGTTCATCAGGGGGCCAGAACACTGAAGCTTTCTTT. It encodes CASSSSGGQNTEAFF.

This clone was picked up one time. The gene calls are TRBV19 and TRBJ1-2; tentative D call: TRBD1 (5 bases). V lost 5 bases and J lost 5, with 21 bases in between. Germline V gene lookup returns CDR1 LNHDA and CDR2 SQIVND (reference sequence). The CDR3 contains 16 residues. CDR3 in DNA: TGTGCCAGTAGTCCGGGCCCCGGGACCGCGGGATATGGCTACACCTTC. It codes for CASSPGPGTAGYGYTF.

The chain links TRBV28 to TRBJ2-7, with TRBD1 identical over 7 bases. J was trimmed by 3 bases and V by 5 bases; bases with no gene match: 4. From germline, CDR1 is MDHEN and CDR2 SYDVKM. The CDR3 totals 13 residues. CDR3 in amino acids: CASSETGYYEQYF. CDR3 nucleotides: TGTGCCAGCAGTGAGACAGGGTACTACGAGCAGTACTTC. Full variable domain (rest looked up from reference TRBV28 and TRBJ2-7): DVKVTQSSRYLVKRTGEKVFLECVQDMDHENMFWYRQDPGLGLRLIYFSYDVKMKEKGDIPEGYSVSREKKERFSLILESASTNQTSMYLCASSETGYYEQYFGPGTRLTVT.

The V call is TRBV19, the J call TRBJ1-6; D unclear. This CDR3 region has 14 residues. From germline, CDR1 is LNHDA and CDR2 SQIVND (reference sequence). Trimming shortened V by 5 bases and J by 9 bases, and 14 bases separated the two germline ends. The CDR3 sequence: CASSLRTGGSPLHF. DNA for the CDR3: TGTGCCAGTAGTCTACGGACCGGAGGTTCACCCCTCCACTTT. Full variable domain (remainder filled in from reference TRBV19 and TRBJ1-6): DGGITQSPKYLFRKEGQNVTLSCEQNLNHDAMYWYRQDPGQGLRLIYYSQIVNDFQKGDIAEGYSVSREKKESFPLTVTSAQKNPTAFYLCASSLRTGGSPLHFGNGTRLTVT.

This chain connects TRBV27 to TRBJ2-7, with TRBD1 as a possible D gene (5 bases). Germline-derived CDR1 and CDR2 are MNHEY and SMNVEV (reference sequence). Trimming cost V 5 bases and J 3 bases, with 17 bases left between them. There are 15 residues in the CDR3. The CDR3: CASSLKPTVLYEQYF. The CDR3 DNA is TGTGCCAGCAGTCTCAAGCCGACAGTTCTCTACGAGCAGTACTTC.

This clone was found once. This chain joins TRBV28 and TRBJ1-6; D perhaps matches TRBD1 (5 bases). V shed 5 bases and J shed 8 bases, with 13 bases lying between them. The CDR3 contains 14 residues. Germline CDR1 is MDHEN and CDR2 is SYDVKM. CDR3 protein: CASSEQGLDSPLHF. CDR3 DNA: TGTGCCAGCAGTGAGCAGGGTTTAGATTCACCCCTCCACTTT.

The chain recombines TRBV27 with TRBJ1-6, with D maybe TRBD1 (5 bases). Deletions cut 2 bases from V and 5 bases from J, with 10 bases between. This CDR3 spans 15 amino acids. CDR1 is MNHEY and CDR2 is SMNVEV in the germline V gene (reference sequence). CDR3 loop: CASSLSSGNNSPLHF. In DNA form, the CDR3 reads TGTGCCAGCAGTTTAAGTTCAGGGAATAATTCACCCCTCCACTTT.

The V gene is TRBV3-1 (or the pseudogene TRBV3-2), the J gene TRBJ1-2; possible D gene TRBD1, 5 bases. The CDR3 has 15 residues. From germline, CDR1 is LGHDT and CDR2 YNNKEL (reference sequence). V lost 1 base to trimming and J lost 4 bases, with 13 bases between them. CDR3 amino acids: CASSQGRAGVYGYTF. The DNA of the CDR3 is TGTGCCAGCAGCCAAGGCAGGGCGGGAGTCTATGGCTACACCTTC.

This chain links TRBV5-5 with TRBJ1-4, with D uncertain. The CDR3 runs 16 residues. Deletions cut 3 bases from V and 0 bases from J, with 12 bases between. In germline, CDR1 is SGHKS, CDR2 YYEKEE (reference sequence). CDR3 DNA: TGTGCCAGCAGCTACCTGAGGGTGGCAACTAATGAAAAACTGTTTTTT. This sequence encodes CASSYLRVATNEKLFF.

The chain carries TRBV27 and TRBJ2-1; D may be TRBD2 (7 bases). Trimming took 8 bases from V and 0 from J, leaving 17 bases between them. Germline-derived CDR1 and CDR2 are MNHEY and SMNVEV (reference sequence). This CDR3 is 16 amino acids long. DNA of the CDR3: TGTGCCAGCTCTTGTAGGAGGGGGGGCTCCTACAATGAGCAGTTCTTC. Protein sequence: CASSCRRGGSYNEQFF.

The chain joins TRBV5-4 to TRBJ1-1; D is unclear. The germline CDR1 and CDR2 sequences are SGHNT and YYREEE (reference sequence). V was cut by 1 base and J by 1 base, with 5 bases left in between. The length of the CDR3 is 13 residues. In DNA, the CDR3 is TGTGCCAGCAGCTTGACAGCGAACACTGAAGCTTTCTTT. Translated: CASSLTANTEAFF.